These T cell receptor beta chains were read from a single sample in a study of radiation and T cells in renal cell carcinoma. Here immunoSEQ multiplex PCR was the method, and the copy in TCRdb shows in-frame clones only, minus some. The repertoire includes approximately 29,000 clones, about 85% of them detected once, and about 30% sits in the top ten. Source: blood, taken from a patient whose treatment included radiotherapy and nephrectomy. The receptor set was obtained from a man aged 55 to 70 with renal cell carcinoma. CDR3s include the opening cysteine and the closing phenylalanine or tryptophan. Each record gives: D gene, clone size, J gene, V gene, CDR3 DNA, CDR3 protein. A D gene is named only where the DNA matches it firmly. Expanded clones are given a class, and other clones once, few, many or no size at all.

>NA|few|TRBJ1-1|TRBV30
TGTGCCTGGAGTGTACAGGGCACTCAGAACACTGAAGCTTTCTTT
CAWSVQGTQNTEAFF
>NA|NA|TRBJ2-2|TRBV4-3
TGCGCCAGCAGCCTAGCGGCGAACACCGGGGAGCTGTTTTTT
CASSLAANTGELFF
>NA|NA|TRBJ1-2|TRBV19
TGTGCCAGTAGGTCAGACAGAGATTATAATGGCTACACCTTC
CASRSDRDYNGYTF
>TRBD2|NA|TRBJ2-2|TRBV5-1
TGCGCCAGCAGCTCAAGCGGGAGGAGTGGGACCGGGGAGCTGTTTTTT
CASSSSGRSGTGELFF
>NA|NA|TRBJ1-2|TRBV6-5
TGTGCCAGCAGTCCAGCTAACTATGGCTACACCTTC
CASSPANYGYTF
>TRBD2|NA|TRBJ2-7|TRBV4-1
TGCGCCAGCAGCCAATACGGGACTAGCTCCTACGAGCAGTACTTC
CASSQYGTSSYEQYF
>NA|NA|TRBJ2-2|TRBV7-6
TGTGCCAGCAGCTCCCGAAACGGAAACACCGGGGAGCTGTTTTTT
CASSSRNGNTGELFF
>TRBD2|NA|TRBJ2-7|TRBV5-1
TGCGCCAGCAGCTTGGCCGTCGGGCCAGCGGGAGGTTACGAGCAGTACTTC
CASSLAVGPAGGYEQYF
>NA|few|TRBJ1-2|TRBV14
TGTGCCAGCAGCCAAGCGACTTTCAACTATGGCTACACCTTC
CASSQATFNYGYTF
>NA|once|TRBJ2-7|TRBV6-1
TGTGCCAGCACCACGGGGCTAGGGGGCTACGAGCAGTACTTC
CASTTGLGGYEQYF
>NA|NA|TRBJ2-1|TRBV30
TGTGCCTGGAGTGCCTCGTACAATGAGCAGTTCTTC
CAWSASYNEQFF
>NA|NA|TRBJ1-2|TRBV6-6
TGTGCCAGCAGTACCCTGGGTCGGAGCTATGGCTACACCTTC
CASSTLGRSYGYTF
>TRBD2|NA|TRBJ2-7|TRBV11-2
TGTGCCAGCAGCTTAGCCGCCGGGACTAGCGGGAGGGGGAACGAGCAGTACTTC
CASSLAAGTSGRGNEQYF
>NA|NA|TRBJ2-1|TRBV15
TGTGCCACCAGCGGGGGCGGGAGTATGAGCAATGAGCAGTTCTTC
CATSGGGSMSNEQFF
>NA|NA|TRBJ2-2|TRBV2
TGTGCCAGCAGTGAAATTGGTAGCGCAAAGAACACCGGGGAGCTGTTTTTT
CASSEIGSAKNTGELFF
>NA|NA|TRBJ2-1|TRBV9
TGTGCCAGCAGCGTAGAGTCTAGTCGCCTGTCTGGTGAGCAGTTCTTC
CASSVESSRLSGEQFF
>NA|NA|TRBJ2-1|TRBV6-1
TGTGCCAGCAGTGAACGGGGCGAATCCTACAATGAGCAGTTCTTC
CASSERGESYNEQFF
>TRBD1|NA|TRBJ2-2|TRBV6-5
TGTGCCAGCAGTTACGACAGGGGGCCCACCGGGGAGCTGTTTTTT
CASSYDRGPTGELFF
>TRBD1|NA|TRBJ1-2|TRBV4-1
TGCGCCAGCAGCCGAGGGACAGGGAACTATGGCTACACCTTC
CASSRGTGNYGYTF
>NA|NA|TRBJ2-1|TRBV18
TGTGCCAGCTCACCCTCGGGACGCGATGACAATGAGCAGTTCTTC
CASSPSGRDDNEQFF
>NA|NA|TRBJ2-3|TRBV5-6
TGTGCCAGCAGCCCCGGCTGGGCCACAGATACGCAGTATTTT
CASSPGWATDTQYF
>NA|once|TRBJ2-2|TRBV4-2
TGTGCCAGCAGCCAAATTCTGGGACAACGGCTGACCGGGGAGCTGTTTTTT
CASSQILGQRLTGELFF
>NA|NA|TRBJ2-5|TRBV7-9
TGTGCCAGCAGCTTAGTTAGGGAGACCCAGTACTTC
CASSLVRETQYF
>NA|once|TRBJ2-7|TRBV25-1
TGTGCCAGCAGTGAAGTCGGGCGGAGCTCCTACGAGCAGTACTTC
CASSEVGRSSYEQYF
>NA|few|TRBJ2-7|TRBV12-5
TGTGCTAGTGGGAAGGTCAGCCCGACCTACGAGCAGTACTTC
CASGKVSPTYEQYF
>NA|NA|TRBJ2-1|TRBV7-2
TGTGCCAGCAGCTCTCATAGTACAGGGCCTCACAATGAGCAGTTCTTC
CASSSHSTGPHNEQFF
>TRBD1|NA|TRBJ2-7|TRBV11-2
TGTGCCAGCAGCTTTACAGGGGGCGCGTCCCTCTACGAGCAGTACTTC
CASSFTGGASLYEQYF
>NA|NA|TRBJ1-1|TRBV11-3
TGTGCCAGCAGCTTATCAGGTAGGGAGGCTGAAGCTTTCTTT
CASSLSGREAEAFF
>NA|NA|TRBJ1-6|TRBV30
TGTGCCTGGACCACCGGGTCCGATTATTCACCCCTCCACTTT
CAWTTGSDYSPLHF
>TRBD2|few|TRBJ2-1|TRBV18
TGTGCCAGCTCACCAGCTAGCGGGAGTAAGAATGAGCAGTTCTTC
CASSPASGSKNEQFF
>NA|medium-sized|TRBJ1-2|TRBV5-5
TGTGCCAGCAGCTTTAGAGGGGAACCTAACTATGGCTACACCTTC
CASSFRGEPNYGYTF
>TRBD2|NA|TRBJ2-2|TRBV5-1
TGCGCCAGCTACGAGGGAGGGCGAATCGGGGAGCTGTTTTTT
CASYEGGRIGELFF
>NA|NA|TRBJ2-3|TRBV25-1
TGTGCCAGCAGTGTGGACGGTACAGATACGCAGTATTTT
CASSVDGTDTQYF
>TRBD1|NA|TRBJ2-5|TRBV18
TGTGCCAGCTCAACCAGGGACAGGGGGCCGGAGACCCAGTACTTC
CASSTRDRGPETQYF
>NA|many|TRBJ1-5|TRBV2
TGTGCCAGCAGTGATCCCTACGATAGGGGCGCGAGCAATCAGCCCCAGCATTTT
CASSDPYDRGASNQPQHF
>NA|few|TRBJ2-6|TRBV4-3
TGCGCCAGCAGCCCGGACTCTGGGGCCAACGTCCTGACTTTC
CASSPDSGANVLTF
>TRBD1|NA|TRBJ1-1|TRBV2
TGTGCCAGCAGTCGACAGGGGGTCATGAACACTGAAGCTTTCTTT
CASSRQGVMNTEAFF
>NA|NA|TRBJ1-5|TRBV21-1
TGTGCCAGCAGCAAAGAGGGTAAAGGAGGCAGAACTAATAGCAATCAGCCCCAGCATTTT
CASSKEGKGGRTNSNQPQHF
>NA|NA|TRBJ1-1|TRBV7-9
TGTGCCAGCAGCTTTGGCGGCAGAGAAACTGAAGCTTTCTTT
CASSFGGRETEAFF
>NA|medium-sized|TRBJ1-2|TRBV15
TGTGCCACCAGCAGAGATAACACGGGGCAGGGCTACACCTTC
CATSRDNTGQGYTF
>NA|NA|TRBJ2-2|TRBV19
TGTGCCAGTAACAGGGTTGTCGGGGAGCTGTTTTTT
CASNRVVGELFF
>TRBD2|NA|TRBJ2-1|TRBV5-1
TGCGCCAGCAGCTTATTTGGACTAGCGGGAGAAAATGAGCAGTTCTTC
CASSLFGLAGENEQFF
>NA|few|TRBJ1-2|TRBV19
TGTGCCAGTAGCCTGACAGAAGTATCTTTCTATGGCTACACCTTC
CASSLTEVSFYGYTF
>NA|NA|TRBJ2-7|TRBV5-5
TGTGCCAGCAGGCAAGGGGGCGAGCAGTACTTC
CASRQGGEQYF
>TRBD2|NA|TRBJ2-7|TRBV4-3
TGCGCCAGCAGCCAAGACCAGTGGTTAGCGGGAGAAGGCTACGAGCAGTACTTC
CASSQDQWLAGEGYEQYF
>NA|NA|TRBJ2-5|TRBV6-6
TGTGCCAGCCGGACAAAGGAGACCCAGTACTTC
CASRTKETQYF
>NA|NA|TRBJ2-7|TRBV30
TGTGCCTGGAGACAGGGCGTCTCCTACGAGCAGTACTTC
CAWRQGVSYEQYF
>NA|NA|TRBJ2-7|TRBV30
TGTGCCTGGGGGGAACAGAGCTATTCCTACGAGCAGTACTTC
CAWGEQSYSYEQYF
>TRBD1|NA|TRBJ2-2|TRBV10-3
TGTGCCGTCAACAGGGGGTACACCGGGGAGCTGTTTTTT
CAVNRGYTGELFF
>NA|few|TRBJ2-7|TRBV21-1
TGTGCCAGCAGCAAAGCATATAGGAGGGAGGACTTAGCGGGAAGGGGATACGAGCAGTACTTC
CASSKAYRREDLAGRGYEQYF
>TRBD2|NA|TRBJ2-4|TRBV7-3
TGTGCCAGCAGCTGGAAAGGGGGGACTAGCGGGTCGGTAAACATTCAGTACTTC
CASSWKGGTSGSVNIQYF
>TRBD1|few|TRBJ2-7|TRBV5-1
TGCGCCAGCAGAACCCTGGCAGGGGGCTCCTACGAGCAGTACTTC
CASRTLAGGSYEQYF
>NA|once|TRBJ2-3|TRBV19
TGTGCCAGTAGTAACGCTCAGGGGGAGGGGGATACGCAGTATTTT
CASSNAQGEGDTQYF
>NA|few|TRBJ1-2|TRBV29-1
TGCAGCGTTGATATTGGAGCAGGGTTAGTAAACGGCTACACCTTC
CSVDIGAGLVNGYTF
>TRBD1|NA|TRBJ2-2|TRBV30
TGTGCCTGGGGGGACAGGTCCCCCGGGGAGCTGTTTTTT
CAWGDRSPGELFF